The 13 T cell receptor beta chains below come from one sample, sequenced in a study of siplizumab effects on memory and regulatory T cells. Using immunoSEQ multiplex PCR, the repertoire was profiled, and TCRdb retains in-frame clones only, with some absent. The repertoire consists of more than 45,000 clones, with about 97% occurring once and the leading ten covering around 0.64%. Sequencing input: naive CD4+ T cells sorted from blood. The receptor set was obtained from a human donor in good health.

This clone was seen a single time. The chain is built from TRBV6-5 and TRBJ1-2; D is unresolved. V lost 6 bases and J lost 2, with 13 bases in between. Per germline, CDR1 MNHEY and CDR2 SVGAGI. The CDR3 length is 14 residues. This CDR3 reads CASSQTAGNYGYTF. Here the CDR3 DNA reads TGTGCCAGCAGCCAGACGGCGGGAAACTATGGCTACACCTTC.

CDR3 loop: CASSTSAGGNSPLHF. CDR3 nucleotide sequence: TGTGCCAGCAGCACGTCCGCGGGAGGGAATTCACCCCTCCACTTT. This rearrangement joins TRBV7-3 to TRBJ1-6; D is unresolved. Trimming left V 5 bases short and J 7 bases short, with 15 bases between. Germline loops: CDR1 SGHTA, CDR2 FQGTGA. The CDR3 is 15 amino acids.

CDR3 region: CAFLSRGYTF. CDR3 DNA sequence: TGTGCCTTCCTAAGCCGGGGCTACACCTTC. V gene TRBV30 combines with J gene TRBJ1-2, with D hard to call. The length of the CDR3 is 10 residues. V lost 7 bases to trimming and J lost 8 bases, with 11 bases between them. Germline CDR1 and CDR2: GTSNPN and SVGIG (reference sequence).

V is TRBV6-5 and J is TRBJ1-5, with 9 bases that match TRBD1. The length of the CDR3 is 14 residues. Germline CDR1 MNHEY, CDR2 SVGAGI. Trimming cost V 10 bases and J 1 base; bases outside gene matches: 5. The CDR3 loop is CATGQGKSNQPQHF. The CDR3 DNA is TGTGCCACCGGACAGGGGAAGAGCAATCAGCCCCAGCATTTT.

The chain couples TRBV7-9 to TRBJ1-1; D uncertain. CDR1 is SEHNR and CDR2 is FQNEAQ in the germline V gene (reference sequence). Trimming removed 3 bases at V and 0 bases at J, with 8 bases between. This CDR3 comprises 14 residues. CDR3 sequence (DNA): TGTGCCAGCAGCTTTGGCACATTGAACACTGAAGCTTTCTTT. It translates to CASSFGTLNTEAFF.

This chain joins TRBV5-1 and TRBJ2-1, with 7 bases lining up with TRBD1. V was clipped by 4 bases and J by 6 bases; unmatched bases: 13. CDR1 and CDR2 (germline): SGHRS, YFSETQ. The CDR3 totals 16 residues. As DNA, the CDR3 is TGCGCCAGCAGCAAGACGACAGGGTATTTGGGCAATGAGCAGTTCTTC. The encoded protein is CASSKTTGYLGNEQFF.

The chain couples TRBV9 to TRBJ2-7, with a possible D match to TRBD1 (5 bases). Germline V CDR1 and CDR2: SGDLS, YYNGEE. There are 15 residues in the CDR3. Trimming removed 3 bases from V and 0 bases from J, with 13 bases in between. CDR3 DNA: TGTGCCAGCAGCGGGGTGGACAAATGCTCCTACGAGCAGTACTTC. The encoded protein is CASSGVDKCSYEQYF.

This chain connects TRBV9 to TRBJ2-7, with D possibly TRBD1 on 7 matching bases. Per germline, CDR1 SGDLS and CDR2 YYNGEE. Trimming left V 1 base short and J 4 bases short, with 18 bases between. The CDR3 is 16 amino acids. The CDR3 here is CASSVIMAGGSYEQYF. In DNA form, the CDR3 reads TGTGCCAGCAGCGTAATAATGGCAGGGGGGTCTTACGAGCAGTACTTC.

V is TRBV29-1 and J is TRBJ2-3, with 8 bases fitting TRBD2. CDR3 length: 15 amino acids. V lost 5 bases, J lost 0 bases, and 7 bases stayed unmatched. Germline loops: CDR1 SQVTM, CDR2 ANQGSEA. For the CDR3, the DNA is TGCAGCGTTCGGGAGGGCGGGGTTAGCACAGATACGCAGTATTTT. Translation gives CSVREGGVSTDTQYF.

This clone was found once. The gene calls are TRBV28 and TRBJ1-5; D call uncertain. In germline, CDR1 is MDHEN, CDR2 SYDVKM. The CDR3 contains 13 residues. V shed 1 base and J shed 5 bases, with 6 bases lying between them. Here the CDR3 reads CASSLLGDQPQHF. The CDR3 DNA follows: TGTGCCAGCAGTTTATTGGGTGATCAGCCCCAGCATTTT. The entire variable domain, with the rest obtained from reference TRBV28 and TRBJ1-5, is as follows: DVKVTQSSRYLVKRTGEKVFLECVQDMDHENMFWYRQDPGLGLRLIYFSYDVKMKEKGDIPEGYSVSREKKERFSLILESASTNQTSMYLCASSLLGDQPQHFGDGTRLSIL.

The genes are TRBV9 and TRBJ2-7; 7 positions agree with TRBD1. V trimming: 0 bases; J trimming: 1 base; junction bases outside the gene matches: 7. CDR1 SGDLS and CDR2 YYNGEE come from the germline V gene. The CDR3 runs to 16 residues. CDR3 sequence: CASSVGGGISSYEQYF. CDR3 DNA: TGTGCCAGCAGCGTAGGAGGGGGCATATCGTCCTACGAGCAGTACTTC.

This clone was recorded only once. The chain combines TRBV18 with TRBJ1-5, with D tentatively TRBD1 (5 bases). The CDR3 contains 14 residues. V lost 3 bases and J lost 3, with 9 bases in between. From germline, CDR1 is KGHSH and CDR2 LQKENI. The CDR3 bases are TGTGCCAGCTCACCGGGGCGGAACAATCAGCCCCAGCATTTT. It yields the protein CASSPGRNNQPQHF.

DNA of the CDR3: TGTGCCAGCAGCTCGACTAGCGGGAGGTCCTACAATGAGCAGTTCTTC. Its protein product is CASSSTSGRSYNEQFF. The rearrangement links TRBV7-2 to TRBJ2-1; TRBD2 matches at 13 bases. The CDR3 extends over 16 amino acids. J lost 1 base, V lost 4 bases, and 1 base had no gene match. The germline V gene encodes CDR1 SGHTA and CDR2 FQGNSA.